This TCR beta chain originates from a study of blood T cell repertoires in COVID-19. The wider study: Sources were T cells, B-cell-depleted T cells, or PBMCs; the material itself was cDNA or gDNA.

Per the germline V gene, CDR1 is KGHDR and CDR2 is SFDVKD. V was clipped by 3 bases and J by 6 bases; unmatched bases: 10. This CDR3 has 16 residues. In the original workflow: Reference gene primer amplification gave estimated nucleated cell counts. The data were produced by immunoSEQ multiplex PCR, yet TCRdb's version contains in-frame clones alone and is incomplete. V and J calls and clone size are copied from that table; D and trimming were computed from the DNA. Of about 140,000 clones listed, about nine tenths were seen once; the top ten hold more than 2.5%. The sequenced material came from peripheral blood. The sequence was obtained from a human donor with COVID-19, enrolled during active disease. The donor label of this sample is uncertain. The gene calls are TRBV24-1 and TRBJ2-3; 8 bases line up with TRBD1. In nucleotides, the CDR3 is TGTGCCACCAGTGATCCCAGGGGGCTCCGGGAGGATACGCAGTATTTT. Translation gives CATSDPRGLREDTQYF.